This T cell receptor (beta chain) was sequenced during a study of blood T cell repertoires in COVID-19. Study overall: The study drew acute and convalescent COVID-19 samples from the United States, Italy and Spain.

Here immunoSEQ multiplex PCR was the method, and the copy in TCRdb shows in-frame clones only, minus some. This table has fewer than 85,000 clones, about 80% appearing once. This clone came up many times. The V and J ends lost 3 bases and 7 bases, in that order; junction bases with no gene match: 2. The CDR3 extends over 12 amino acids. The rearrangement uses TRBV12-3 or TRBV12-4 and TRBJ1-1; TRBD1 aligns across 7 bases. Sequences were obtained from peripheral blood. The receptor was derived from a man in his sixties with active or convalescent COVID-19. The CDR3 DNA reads TGTGCCAGCAGTTTTGGACAGGTTGAAGCTTTCTTT. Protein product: CASSFGQVEAFF.